This T cell receptor beta chain was documented in a study of cytomegalovirus exposure and HLA in healthy donors. Study-wide findings and caveats: Per published reports, the classifier diagnosed cytomegalovirus status with high specificity and sensitivity. Many donors shared some public TCRs, even though most TCR sequences were rare.

Germline lookup yields CDR1 MNHEY and CDR2 SVGAGI. The V and J ends lost 6 bases and 2 bases respectively, with 14 bases between them. There are 15 residues in the CDR3. Only in-frame clones appear in the TCRdb table, and some are missing; sequencing was by immunoSEQ multiplex PCR. The sample has approximately 230,000 clones; about 90% are singletons. Concerning this clone itself: Its antigen is not known.

The sequenced sample was PBMCs. The clonotype originates from a man aged 18 to 30 in good health and CMV-seropositive. The chain couples TRBV6-5 to TRBJ1-5; no reliable D call. Written as DNA, the CDR3 is TGTGCCAGCAGCAAATACGGAAGAGGCAATCAGCCCCAGCATTTT. Protein product: CASSKYGRGNQPQHF.